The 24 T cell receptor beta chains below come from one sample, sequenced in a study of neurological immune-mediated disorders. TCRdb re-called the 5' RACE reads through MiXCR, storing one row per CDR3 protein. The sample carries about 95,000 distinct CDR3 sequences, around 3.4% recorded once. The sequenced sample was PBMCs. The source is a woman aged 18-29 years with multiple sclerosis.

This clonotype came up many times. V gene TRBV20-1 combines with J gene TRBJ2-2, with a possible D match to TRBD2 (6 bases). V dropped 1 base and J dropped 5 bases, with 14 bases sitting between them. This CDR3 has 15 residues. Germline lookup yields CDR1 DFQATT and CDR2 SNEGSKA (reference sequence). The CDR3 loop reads CSARGTGRGTGELFF. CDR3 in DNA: TGCAGTGCTAGAGGGACCGGCCGGGGGACCGGGGAGCTGTTTTTT.

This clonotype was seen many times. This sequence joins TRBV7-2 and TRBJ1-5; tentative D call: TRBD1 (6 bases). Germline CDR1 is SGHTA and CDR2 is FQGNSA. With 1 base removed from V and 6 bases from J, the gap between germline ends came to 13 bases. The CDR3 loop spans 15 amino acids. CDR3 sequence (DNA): TGTGCCAGCAGCTTAGGGGGGGCTGAGGGTCAGCCCCAGCATTTT. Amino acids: CASSLGGAEGQPQHF.

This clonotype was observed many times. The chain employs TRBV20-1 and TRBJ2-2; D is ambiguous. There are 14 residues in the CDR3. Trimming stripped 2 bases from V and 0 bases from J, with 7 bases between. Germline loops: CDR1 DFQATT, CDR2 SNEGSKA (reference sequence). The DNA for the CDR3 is TGCAGTGCTAGATCGCAGTCGAACACCGGGGAGCTGTTTTTT. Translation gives CSARSQSNTGELFF.

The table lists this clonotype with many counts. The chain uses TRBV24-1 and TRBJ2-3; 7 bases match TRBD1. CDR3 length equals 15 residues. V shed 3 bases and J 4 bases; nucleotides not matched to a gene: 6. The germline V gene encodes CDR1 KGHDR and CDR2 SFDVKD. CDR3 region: CATSDEKGASDTQYF. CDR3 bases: TGTGCCACCAGTGATGAAAAGGGGGCATCAGATACGCAGTATTTT.

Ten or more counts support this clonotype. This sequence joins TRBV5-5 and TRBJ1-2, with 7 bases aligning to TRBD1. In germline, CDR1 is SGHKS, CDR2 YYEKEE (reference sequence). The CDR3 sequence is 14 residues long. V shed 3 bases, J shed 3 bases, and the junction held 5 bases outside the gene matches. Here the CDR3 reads CASSYGQEDYGYTF. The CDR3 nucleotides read TGTGCCAGCAGCTACGGACAGGAAGACTATGGCTACACCTTC.

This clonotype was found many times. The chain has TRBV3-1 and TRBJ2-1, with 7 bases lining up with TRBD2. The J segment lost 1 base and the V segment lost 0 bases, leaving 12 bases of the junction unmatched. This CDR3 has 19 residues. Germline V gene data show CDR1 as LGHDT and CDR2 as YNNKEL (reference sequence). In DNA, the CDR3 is TGTGCCAGCAGCCAAGATTTTGACGAGCGGGGTAAATCCTACAATGAGCAGTTCTTC. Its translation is CASSQDFDERGKSYNEQFF.

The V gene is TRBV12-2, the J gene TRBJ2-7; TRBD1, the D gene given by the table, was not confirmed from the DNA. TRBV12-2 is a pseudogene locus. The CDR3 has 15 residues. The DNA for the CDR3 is TGTGCAAGTCGCTTTACAAGGGGTAGCTCCTACGAGCAGTACTTC. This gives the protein CASRFTRGSSYEQYF.

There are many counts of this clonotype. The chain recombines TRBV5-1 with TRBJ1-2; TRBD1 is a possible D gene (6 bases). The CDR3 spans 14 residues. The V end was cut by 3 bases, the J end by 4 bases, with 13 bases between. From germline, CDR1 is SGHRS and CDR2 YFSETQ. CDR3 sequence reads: CASSYPGTLYGYTF. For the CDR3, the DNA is TGCGCCAGCAGCTACCCCGGGACACTCTATGGCTACACCTTC.

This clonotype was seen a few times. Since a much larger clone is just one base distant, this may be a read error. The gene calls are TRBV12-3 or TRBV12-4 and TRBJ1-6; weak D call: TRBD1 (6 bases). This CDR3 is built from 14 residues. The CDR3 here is CASSQTGGESHLHF. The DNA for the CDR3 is TGTGCCAGCAGTCAGACAGGAGGAGAGTCACACCTCCACTTT.

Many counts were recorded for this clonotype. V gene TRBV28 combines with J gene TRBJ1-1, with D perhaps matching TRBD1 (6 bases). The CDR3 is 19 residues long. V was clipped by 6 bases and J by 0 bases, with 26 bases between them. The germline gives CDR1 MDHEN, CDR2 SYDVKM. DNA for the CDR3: TGTGCCAGCAGCCTTACGCGGAGCCTACCGGGACACTTGAACACTGAAGCTTTCTTT. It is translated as CASSLTRSLPGHLNTEAFF.

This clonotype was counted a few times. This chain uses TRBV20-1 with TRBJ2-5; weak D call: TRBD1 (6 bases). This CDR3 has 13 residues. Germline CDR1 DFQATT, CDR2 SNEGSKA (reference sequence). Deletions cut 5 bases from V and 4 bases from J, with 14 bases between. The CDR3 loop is CSAAEQGPETQYF. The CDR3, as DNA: TGCAGTGCTGCTGAACAGGGCCCAGAGACCCAGTACTTC.

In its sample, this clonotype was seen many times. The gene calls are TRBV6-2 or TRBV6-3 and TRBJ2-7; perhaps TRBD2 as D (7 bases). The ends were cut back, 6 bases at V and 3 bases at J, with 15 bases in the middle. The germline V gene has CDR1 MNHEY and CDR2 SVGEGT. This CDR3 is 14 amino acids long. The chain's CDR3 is CASSRGGGLYEQYF. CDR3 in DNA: TGTGCCAGCAGCAGGGGAGGGGGTCTCTACGAGCAGTACTTC.

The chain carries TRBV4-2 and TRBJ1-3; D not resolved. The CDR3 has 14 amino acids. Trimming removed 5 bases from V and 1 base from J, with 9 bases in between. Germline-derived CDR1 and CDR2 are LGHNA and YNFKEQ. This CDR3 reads CASSEQLSGNTIYF. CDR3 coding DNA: TGTGCCAGCAGCGAACAATTGTCTGGAAACACCATATATTTT.

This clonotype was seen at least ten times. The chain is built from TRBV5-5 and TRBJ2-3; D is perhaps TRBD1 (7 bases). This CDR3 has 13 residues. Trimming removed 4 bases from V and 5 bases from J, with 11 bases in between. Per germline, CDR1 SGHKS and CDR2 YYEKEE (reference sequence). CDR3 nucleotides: TGTGCCAGCAGCGGAGGGGACAGAGATACGCAGTATTTT. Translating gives CASSGGDRDTQYF. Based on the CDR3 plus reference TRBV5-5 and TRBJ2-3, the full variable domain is DAGVTQSPTHLIKTRGQQVTLRCSPISGHKSVSWYQQVLGQGPQFIFQYYEKEERGRGNFPDRFSARQFPNYSSELNVNALLLGDSALYLCASSGGDRDTQYFGPGTRLTVL.

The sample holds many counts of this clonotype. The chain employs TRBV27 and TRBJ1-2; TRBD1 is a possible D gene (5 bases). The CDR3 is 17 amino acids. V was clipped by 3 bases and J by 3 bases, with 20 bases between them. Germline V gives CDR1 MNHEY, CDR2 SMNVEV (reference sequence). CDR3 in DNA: TGTGCCAGCAGTTTCGGTAACAGGTCACTCTCCTACTATGGCTACACCTTC. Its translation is CASSFGNRSLSYYGYTF.

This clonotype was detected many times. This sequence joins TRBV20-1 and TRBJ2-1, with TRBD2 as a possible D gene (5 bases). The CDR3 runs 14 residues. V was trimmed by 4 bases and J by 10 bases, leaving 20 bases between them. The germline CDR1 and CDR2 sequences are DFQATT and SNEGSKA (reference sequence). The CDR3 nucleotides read TGCAGTGCTATCACCCCACGGGAACTCCAAGAGCAGTTCTTC. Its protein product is CSAITPRELQEQFF.

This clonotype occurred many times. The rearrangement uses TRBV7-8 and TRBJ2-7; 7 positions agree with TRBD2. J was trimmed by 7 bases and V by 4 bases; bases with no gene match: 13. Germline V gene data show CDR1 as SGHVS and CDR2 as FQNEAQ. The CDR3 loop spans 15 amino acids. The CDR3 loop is CASSSGTKYLGEQYF. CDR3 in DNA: TGTGCCAGCAGCTCGGGGACTAAATATCTCGGGGAGCAGTACTTC. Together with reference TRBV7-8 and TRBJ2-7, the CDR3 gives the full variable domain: GAGVSQSPRYKVAKRGQDVALRCDPISGHVSLFWYQQALGQGPEFLTYFQNEAQLDKSGLPSDRFFAERPEGSVSTLKIQRTQQEDSAVYLCASSSGTKYLGEQYFGPGTRLTVT.

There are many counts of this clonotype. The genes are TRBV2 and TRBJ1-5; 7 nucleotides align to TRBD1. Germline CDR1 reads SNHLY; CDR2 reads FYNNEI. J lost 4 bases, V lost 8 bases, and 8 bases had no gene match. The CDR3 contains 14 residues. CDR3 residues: CASAAGTDNQPQHF. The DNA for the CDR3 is TGTGCCAGCGCGGCCGGGACAGATAATCAGCCCCAGCATTTT.

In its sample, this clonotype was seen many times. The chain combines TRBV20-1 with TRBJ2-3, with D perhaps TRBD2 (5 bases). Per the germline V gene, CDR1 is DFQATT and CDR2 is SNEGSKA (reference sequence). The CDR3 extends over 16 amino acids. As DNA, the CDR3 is TGCAGCGCAGCGGCCAATAGCGTTTTTTCCACAGATACGCAGTATTTT. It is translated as CSAAANSVFSTDTQYF.

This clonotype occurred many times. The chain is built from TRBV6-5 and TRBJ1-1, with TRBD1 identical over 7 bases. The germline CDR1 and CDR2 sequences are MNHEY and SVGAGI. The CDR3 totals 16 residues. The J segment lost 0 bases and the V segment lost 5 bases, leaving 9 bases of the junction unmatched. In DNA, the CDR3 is TGTGCCAGCAGTATCGACAGGGCTACCATGAACACTGAAGCTTTCTTT. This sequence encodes CASSIDRATMNTEAFF.

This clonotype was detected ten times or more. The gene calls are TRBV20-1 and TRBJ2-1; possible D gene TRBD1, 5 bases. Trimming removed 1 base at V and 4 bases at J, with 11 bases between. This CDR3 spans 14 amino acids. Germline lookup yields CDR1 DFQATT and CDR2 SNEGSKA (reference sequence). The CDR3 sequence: CSARAIGAYNEQFF. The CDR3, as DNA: TGCAGTGCTAGAGCTATAGGGGCATACAATGAGCAGTTCTTC.

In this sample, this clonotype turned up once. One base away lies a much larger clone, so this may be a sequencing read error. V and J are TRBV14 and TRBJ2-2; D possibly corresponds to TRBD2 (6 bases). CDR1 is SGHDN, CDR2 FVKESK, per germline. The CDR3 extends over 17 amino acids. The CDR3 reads CASSQDILAANTGELYF. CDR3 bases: TGTGCCAGCAGCCAAGATATATTAGCGGCGAACACCGGGGAGCTGTATTTT.

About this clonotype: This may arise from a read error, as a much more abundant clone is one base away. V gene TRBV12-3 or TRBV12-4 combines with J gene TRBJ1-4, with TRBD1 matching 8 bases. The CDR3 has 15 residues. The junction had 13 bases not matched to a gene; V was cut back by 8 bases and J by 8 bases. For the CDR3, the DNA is TGTGCCAGCTGTTACTCAGGGGGCTCGGGGGAAAAACTGTTTTTT. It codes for CASCYSGGSGEKLFF.

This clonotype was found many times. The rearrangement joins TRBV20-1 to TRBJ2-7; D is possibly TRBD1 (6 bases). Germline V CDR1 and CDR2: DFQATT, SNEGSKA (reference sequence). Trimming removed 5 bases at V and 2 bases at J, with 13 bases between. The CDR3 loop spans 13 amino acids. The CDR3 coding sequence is TGCAGTGCTTCACGACAGGAGACCTACGAGCAGTACTTC. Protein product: CSASRQETYEQYF.